Below are 11 T cell receptor beta chains sequenced from a single sample in a study of T cells in Graves' hyperthyroidism and ophthalmopathy. RNA transcripts served as the template for amplifying TCR beta CDR3 regions. HTBI primers drove first-round RT-PCR of the TCR CDR3. From the multiplex PCR reads, TCRdb called clonotypes with MiXCR, one entry per CDR3 protein. The sample records around 760,000 distinct CDR3 sequences, 30% to 40% being singletons. Sequencing was performed on blood. Receptors originate from a woman between 40 and 55 years old with Graves' hyperthyroidism.

This chain uses TRBV12-3 or TRBV12-4 with TRBJ1-4; 8 bases are a match to TRBD1. The CDR3 extends over 16 amino acids. V lost 5 bases to trimming and J lost 2 bases; unmatched junction nucleotides: 7. CDR3 protein: CASSPGQGRTNEKLFF. The CDR3 DNA reads as TGTGCCAGCAGTCCCGGACAGGGCAGGACTAATGAAAAACTGTTTTTT.

This clonotype was observed a few times. The junction departs from germline at one end; a sequencing error may be responsible. The gene calls are TRBV7-9 and TRBJ2-6, with D possibly matching TRBD2 (6 bases). This CDR3 contains 16 residues. Germline V gives CDR1 SEHNR, CDR2 FQNEAQ (reference sequence). The CDR3 DNA follows: TGCGCCAGCAGCCAAGATGGGGGGTATGGGGCCAACGTCCTGACTTTC. As protein: CASSQDGGYGANVLTF. The full variable domain, completed using reference TRBV7-9 and TRBJ2-6, is DTGVSQNPRHKITKRGQNVTFRCDPISEHNRLYWYRQTLGQGPEFLTYFQNEAQLEKSRLLSDRFSAERPKGSFSTLEIQRTEQGDSAMYLCASSQDGGYGANVLTFGAGSRLTVL.

In regard to this clonotype: At one end, the junction sequence differs from germline, possibly due to a read error. The chain employs TRBV6-1 and TRBJ1-4; the D gene is possibly TRBD1 (5 bases). This CDR3 is built from 15 residues. Germline V gene sequence: CDR1 MNHNS, CDR2 SASEGT. CDR3 sequence reads: CAGSVPLGANEKLFF. CDR3 DNA: TGTGCCGGCAGTGTCCCATTGGGGGCTAATGAAAAACTGTTTTTT.

The chain employs TRBV2 and TRBJ2-1, with 7 bases identical to TRBD1. This CDR3 region has 10 residues. J gave up 9 bases and V 7 bases, and 0 bases lay outside the gene matches. Per germline, CDR1 SNHLY and CDR2 FYNNEI. The CDR3 DNA sequence: TGTGCCAGCAACAGGGGTGAGCAGTTCTTC. Protein sequence: CASNRGEQFF.

The chain joins TRBV19 to TRBJ2-7, with D perhaps matching TRBD2 (6 bases). The ends were cut back, 1 base at V and 0 bases at J, with 10 bases in the middle. From germline, CDR1 is LNHDA and CDR2 SQIVND (reference sequence). This CDR3 has 15 residues. The chain's CDR3 is CASSIVGTSSYEQYF. The DNA of the CDR3 is TGTGCCAGTAGTATAGTGGGGACTTCCTCCTACGAGCAGTACTTC.

The chain joins TRBV7-9 to TRBJ2-7; TRBD1 agrees at 9 bases. V gave up 2 bases and J gave up 7 bases; unmatched junction bases: 6. Looked up from germline, CDR1 is SEHNR and CDR2 is FQNEAQ (reference sequence). The CDR3 sequence is 14 residues long. In DNA, the CDR3 is TGTGCCAGCAGCTTACGGGACAGGGCAGATGAGCAGTACTTC. Translated: CASSLRDRADEQYF.

This clonotype was counted at least ten times. The V gene is TRBV7-9, the J gene TRBJ2-6; the match to TRBD1 covers 9 bases. The junction had 7 bases not matched to a gene; V was cut back by 5 bases and J by 2 bases. The CDR3 is 17 amino acids. Per the germline V gene, CDR1 is SEHNR and CDR2 is FQNEAQ (reference sequence). DNA of the CDR3: TGTGCCAGCAGCACGGGACAGGGAATCACTGGGGCCAACGTCCTGACTTTC. Its translation: CASSTGQGITGANVLTF.

This clonotype was observed a few times. J is TRBJ1-5 and V is TRBV4-1; D gene uncertain. This CDR3 spans 13 amino acids. Germline V gene sequence: CDR1 MGHRA, CDR2 YSYEKL. The V and J ends lost 2 bases and 5 bases respectively, with 7 bases between them. Written as DNA, the CDR3 is TGCGCCAGCAGCCAAAAGGAGGATCAGCCCCAGCATTTT. The encoded protein is CASSQKEDQPQHF.

This chain connects TRBV6-1 to TRBJ1-5; 7 bases line up with TRBD1. J was trimmed by 7 bases and V by 7 bases; bases with no gene match: 7. Per germline, CDR1 MNHNS and CDR2 SASEGT. CDR3 size: 13 residues. DNA of the CDR3: TGTGCCAGCACCGACAGGGTTGTCCAGCCCCAGCATTTT. As protein: CASTDRVVQPQHF.

The V gene is TRBV5-5, the J gene TRBJ1-3; TRBD1 matches 7 bases. The V segment lost 4 bases and the J segment 1 base; nucleotides outside the gene matches: 11. This CDR3 has 17 residues. Germline V gene data show CDR1 as SGHKS and CDR2 as YYEKEE (reference sequence). The CDR3: CASSQLTGYGSGNTIYF. The CDR3 DNA reads as TGTGCCAGCAGCCAATTGACAGGGTATGGATCTGGAAACACCATATATTTT.

This clonotype was recorded a few times. This chain links TRBV7-9 with TRBJ1-4; the match to TRBD1 covers 10 bases. With V trimmed by 5 bases and J by 8 bases, 14 bases remained unmatched. Germline V CDR1 and CDR2: SEHNR, FQNEAQ (reference sequence). The CDR3 has 17 amino acids. DNA of the CDR3: TGTGCCAGCAGCCAAGGGGAGGGACAGGGGAGCGGGGAAAAACTGTTTTTT. This sequence encodes CASSQGEGQGSGEKLFF.